These 2 T cell receptor beta chains originate from one sample sequenced in a study of T cells in Graves' hyperthyroidism and ophthalmopathy. There were TCR beta CDR3 regions amplified from RNA transcripts. TCR CDR3 regions were first amplified by RT-PCR with HTBI primers. MiXCR, applied by TCRdb to the multiplex PCR reads, yields one record per CDR3 protein. The sample shows just over 550,000 distinct CDR3 sequences, 35% to 55% of them seen only once. Source material: peripheral blood or thyroid tissue (not recorded which). These TCRs come from a woman under 30 with Graves' hyperthyroidism.

Note on this clonotype: The junction differs from germline at one of its ends, possibly a read error. The chain is built from TRBV6-5 and TRBJ2-7; 10 bases fit TRBD1. The CDR3 runs to 15 residues. Germline CDR1 reads MNHEY; CDR2 reads SVGAGI. The CDR3 loop is CASRYSGTGVYEQYF. The CDR3 region has the DNA TGTGCCAGCAGATACTCCGGGACAGGGGTGTACGAGCAGTACTTC.

The chain joins TRBV25-1 to TRBJ1-6; D is ambiguous. V lost 1 base to trimming and J lost 9 bases, with 7 bases between them. Germline V CDR1 and CDR2: MGHDK, SYGVNS. There are 13 residues in the CDR3. CDR3 bases: TGTGCCAGCAGTGAATTTCGGGTTTCACCCCTCCACTTT. Translation: CASSEFRVSPLHF.